The subject of this entry is one T cell receptor (beta chain). Its antigen is unidentified. Vbeta (60) and Jbeta (13) primers were used in the PCR. Some clones are missing from TCRdb's copy, which holds only in-frame ones; the method was immunoSEQ multiplex PCR. This sample has 100,000 to 150,000 clones, with roughly four fifths found just once. The data belong to a study of cytomegalovirus exposure and HLA in healthy donors. Study-level findings and limits: The productive fraction for most TCR beta V segments was about 87% or about 30% in an earlier analysis. On later analysis, the bulk of CMV-associated TCR beta chains appeared to be HLA-restricted. Associated with cytomegalovirus, according to the listing, were 150 to 200 TCR beta chains.

V shed 6 bases, J shed 6 bases, and the junction held 6 bases outside the gene matches. Germline-derived CDR1 and CDR2 are MDHEN and SYDVKM. The CDR3 spans 14 residues. The sequence came from a male donor in good health and CMV-seropositive. Material: PBMCs. The rearrangement joins TRBV28 to TRBJ1-4; 8 positions match TRBD1. The CDR3, as DNA: TGTGCCAGCAGCCCCGGGACAGGCTATGAAAAACTGTTTTTT. Protein sequence: CASSPGTGYEKLFF.